Below, 17 T cell receptor beta chains from the same sample are listed, as sequenced in a study of T cell responses to AZD1222 COVID-19 vaccine. Only in-frame clones appear in the TCRdb table, and some are missing; sequencing was by immunoSEQ multiplex PCR. Found here are around 200,000 clones, 85% to 90% of them singletons; the top ten hold about 0.53%. Sequences were derived from peripheral blood, sampled on day 0 of AZD1222 vaccination. The receptors were gathered from an adult in good health.

V is TRBV9 and J is TRBJ1-2, with a weak D call TRBD1 (5 bases). The CDR3 length is 14 residues. The V gene's germline CDR1 is SGDLS and CDR2 YYNGEE. The ends were cut back, 3 bases at V and 7 bases at J, with 16 bases in the middle. The CDR3 sequence: CASSDEQATPGYTF. The CDR3 DNA reads as TGTGCCAGCAGCGATGAACAGGCCACGCCTGGCTACACCTTC.

V usage is TRBV5-1 and J usage is TRBJ1-5, with TRBD1 as a possible D gene (6 bases). The CDR3 sequence is 13 residues long. Germline loops: CDR1 SGHRS, CDR2 YFSETQ. V lost 5 bases to trimming and J lost 3 bases, with 9 bases between them. Written as DNA, the CDR3 is TGCGCCAGCAGTAGGGACACCAATCAGCCCCAGCATTTT. This sequence encodes CASSRDTNQPQHF.

The V and J genes are TRBV2 and TRBJ2-1; the D gene is possibly TRBD1 (5 bases). The CDR3 length is 12 residues. V was trimmed by 7 bases and J by 8 bases, leaving 12 bases between them. Germline-derived CDR1 and CDR2 are SNHLY and FYNNEI. The CDR3 region has the DNA TGTGCCAGCACCATTGTAGGGGATGAGCAGTTCTTC. This gives the protein CASTIVGDEQFF.

The rearrangement joins TRBV3-1 (or the pseudogene TRBV3-2) to TRBJ2-2; D is undetermined. Deletions cut 5 bases from V and 7 bases from J, with 11 bases between. The CDR3 sequence is 13 residues long. Germline CDR1 LGHDT, CDR2 YNNKEL (reference sequence). DNA of the CDR3: TGTGCCAGCAGCGTGGGGATAGGCGGGGAGCTGTTTTTT. Translation: CASSVGIGGELFF.

In its sample, this clone was seen once. This chain joins TRBV2 and TRBJ1-4; a weak D match, TRBD1 (5 bases). The V gene lost 6 bases and the J gene lost 3 bases, with 20 bases spanning the gap. The CDR3 totals 17 residues. The germline gives CDR1 SNHLY, CDR2 FYNNEI. This CDR3 reads CASSITFRDGANEKLFF. The CDR3 DNA is TGTGCCAGCAGCATTACGTTCAGGGACGGAGCTAATGAAAAACTGTTTTTT. Looking up the rest from reference TRBV2 and TRBJ1-4 gives the full variable domain: EPEVTQTPSHQVTQMGQEVILRCVPISNHLYFYWYRQILGQKVEFLVSFYNNEISEKSEIFDDQFSVERPDGSNFTLKIRSTKLEDSAMYFCASSITFRDGANEKLFFGSGTQLSVL.

The genes are TRBV7-8 and TRBJ2-5; 11 bases are a match to TRBD2. J lost 5 bases, V lost 4 bases, and 9 bases had no gene match. Germline lookup yields CDR1 SGHVS and CDR2 FQNEAQ. The CDR3 is made up of 16 amino acids. The CDR3 DNA reads as TGTGCCAGCAGCTCCCCTCTAGCGGGGGGCGTGGAGACCCAGTACTTC. It is translated as CASSSPLAGGVETQYF.

The chain combines TRBV19 with TRBJ2-7; TRBD2 matches 8 bases. Losses at the gene ends were 5 bases for V and 3 bases for J; bases not matched to a gene: 9. The germline V gene encodes CDR1 LNHDA and CDR2 SQIVND (reference sequence). The CDR3 is 15 residues long. The CDR3, as DNA: TGTGCCAGTAGTCTCCAAGCGGGGGTTTTCTACGAGCAGTACTTC. Translation gives CASSLQAGVFYEQYF.

CDR3: CASIPPRGQRKETQYF. CDR3 nucleotides: TGTGCCAGCATCCCCCCCCGGGGCCAGAGGAAGGAGACCCAGTACTTC. V and J are TRBV28 and TRBJ2-5; D possibly matches TRBD1 or TRBD2 (5 bases each). The CDR3 is 16 amino acids. CDR1 and CDR2 (germline): MDHEN, SYDVKM. V dropped 7 bases and J dropped 5 bases, with 23 bases sitting between them. The complete variable domain, with remaining parts taken from reference TRBV28 and TRBJ2-5, reads DVKVTQSSRYLVKRTGEKVFLECVQDMDHENMFWYRQDPGLGLRLIYFSYDVKMKEKGDIPEGYSVSREKKERFSLILESASTNQTSMYLCASIPPRGQRKETQYFGPGTRLLVL.

The genes are TRBV18 and TRBJ1-1; D not resolved. The V gene lost 4 bases and the J gene lost 1 base, with 10 bases spanning the gap. CDR3 length equals 14 residues. From germline, CDR1 is KGHSH and CDR2 LQKENI. For the CDR3, the DNA is TGTGCCAGCTCACTACAAGTACAGAACACTGAAGCTTTCTTT. Its translation: CASSLQVQNTEAFF.

This chain links TRBV7-9 with TRBJ1-2; D may be TRBD1 (5 bases). Trimming removed 7 bases from V and 4 bases from J, with 16 bases in between. This CDR3 is built from 14 residues. Germline CDR1 is SEHNR and CDR2 is FQNEAQ (reference sequence). As DNA, the CDR3 is TGTGCCAGCACCGAGACAGATCCCCTCTATGGCTACACCTTC. Protein sequence: CASTETDPLYGYTF.

V and J are TRBV30 and TRBJ2-5, with 9 nucleotides matching TRBD1. V dropped 0 bases and J dropped 0; count of bases not matched to a gene: 2. CDR3 length: 15 amino acids. Germline assignment: CDR1 GTSNPN and CDR2 SVGIG (reference sequence). The CDR3 coding sequence is TGTGCCTGGAGTGTAGGGGACAGGGACCAAGAGACCCAGTACTTC. Its protein is CAWSVGDRDQETQYF.

A note on this clone: The germline gene is not matched at one end of the junction; a read error may be the cause. V gene TRBV7-7 combines with J gene TRBJ2-1, with 9 bases fitting TRBD2. Germline V gene data show CDR1 as SSHAT and CDR2 as FNYEAQ (reference sequence). CDR3 length equals 15 residues. CDR3: CASSLRASGVDEQFF. The CDR3 bases are TGTGCTAGCAGCTTAAGGGCTAGCGGGGTCGATGAGCAGTTCTTC.

The genes are TRBV4-1 and TRBJ1-4; no firm D call. This CDR3 spans 15 amino acids. Germline V gives CDR1 MGHRA, CDR2 YSYEKL. V was cut by 3 bases and J by 8 bases, with 16 bases left in between. CDR3 residues: CASSQWTTDWEKLFF. In nucleotides, the CDR3 is TGCGCCAGCAGCCAGTGGACCACCGACTGGGAAAAACTGTTTTTT.

This clone was detected only a few times. J is TRBJ1-1 and V is TRBV10-3; no reliable D call. This CDR3 region has 13 residues. V shed 6 bases and J shed 0 bases, with 8 bases lying between them. Germline loops: CDR1 ENHRY, CDR2 SYGVKD. CDR3 bases: TGTGCCATCAGAGGGAGCTTGAACACTGAAGCTTTCTTT. This gives the protein CAIRGSLNTEAFF.

This clone has only one observation. The chain recombines TRBV6-5 with TRBJ2-7; TRBD2 aligns across 14 bases. Germline values: CDR1 MNHEY, CDR2 SVGAGI. The V segment lost 7 bases and the J segment 4 bases; nucleotides outside the gene matches: 3. This CDR3 is 14 amino acids long. The CDR3 protein is CASTGLAGGYEQYF. In DNA, the CDR3 is TGTGCCAGCACCGGACTAGCGGGAGGTTACGAGCAGTACTTC.

The V gene is TRBV10-2, the J gene TRBJ2-7, with a weak D call TRBD2 (7 bases). This CDR3 has 16 residues. Per the germline V gene, CDR1 is WSHSY and CDR2 is SAAADI. Trimming cost V 2 bases and J 5 bases, with 19 bases left between them. CDR3 nucleotide sequence: TGCGCCAGCAGTGAGGGGGGGGGCAGCGCACCAGACGAGCAGTACTTC. It translates to CASSEGGGSAPDEQYF.

The chain employs TRBV11-1 and TRBJ2-7; 9 bases agree with TRBD1. The CDR3 spans 14 residues. Trimming at V came to 5 bases and at J to 2 bases, leaving 4 bases not matched to a gene. CDR1 and CDR2 (germline): SGHAT, FQDESV (reference sequence). The CDR3 region is CASSVGQGTYEQYF. CDR3 sequence (DNA): TGTGCCAGCAGCGTGGGACAGGGAACCTACGAGCAGTACTTC.